Shown below are 9 T cell receptor beta chains from a single sample sequenced in a study of CD4 and CD8 cells across lung adenocarcinoma regions. TCRdb re-analysed the PCR reads in MiXCR, keeping a single row per CDR3 protein. The sample shows tens of thousands of distinct CDR3 sequences, about half of them seen only once. Sequenced input: CD8+ T cells from the center of a lung tumor. The receptors originated from a male donor with lung adenocarcinoma. The CD4 and CD8 labels of this study may be unreliable.

The rearrangement uses TRBV6-4 and TRBJ1-2, with D unclear. The CDR3 runs 14 residues. The V end lost 0 bases, the J end lost 4 bases, and 9 bases lay between the germline ends. Per germline, CDR1 MRHNA and CDR2 SNTAGT. In DNA form, the CDR3 reads TGTGCCAGCAGTGACTCGGTGGGATCCTATGGCTACACCTTC. This translates into CASSDSVGSYGYTF.

This clonotype has only a few counts. The gene calls are TRBV9 and TRBJ2-1; D may be TRBD2 (5 bases). The CDR3 loop spans 15 amino acids. Trimming took off 0 bases at V and 2 bases at J, with 9 bases between the two ends. CDR1 SGDLS and CDR2 YYNGEE come from the germline V gene. CDR3 amino acids: CASSVVGEPYNEQFF. CDR3 nucleotide sequence: TGTGCCAGCAGCGTAGTCGGGGAGCCCTACAATGAGCAGTTCTTC.

This clonotype was found many times. The rearrangement joins TRBV6-1 to TRBJ1-1; TRBD1 matches 9 bases. The CDR3 runs to 14 residues. Germline CDR1 MNHNS, CDR2 SASEGT. Trimming removed 8 bases from V and 5 bases from J; junction bases left unmatched: 9. As DNA, the CDR3 is TGTGCCAGCTCAAAGAACAGGGGGCAAACTGAAGCTTTCTTT. Translated, it gives CASSKNRGQTEAFF.

The rearrangement links TRBV6-4 to TRBJ1-5; D remains unclear. The germline V gene encodes CDR1 MRHNA and CDR2 SNTAGT. Trimming cost V 7 bases and J 7 bases, with 11 bases left between them. The CDR3 runs to 12 residues. The CDR3 DNA reads as TGTGCCAGCAATACCATTCAACAGCCCCAGCATTTT. Its protein is CASNTIQQPQHF.

This clonotype was seen only once. The J gene is TRBJ1-4, the V gene TRBV6-1; possibly TRBD1 for D (6 bases). The CDR3 is 16 residues long. CDR1 is MNHNS and CDR2 is SASEGT in the germline V gene. Trimming left V 5 bases short and J 8 bases short, with 21 bases between. This CDR3 is CASSPTRGGGGEKLFF. The CDR3 coding sequence is TGTGCCAGCAGTCCAACCCGTGGGGGCGGGGGCGAAAAACTGTTTTTT.

This clonotype is termed medium-sized. The rearrangement uses TRBV6-1 and TRBJ2-3, with 8 bases aligning to TRBD2. V dropped 7 bases and J dropped 6; count of bases not matched to a gene: 12. The germline gives CDR1 MNHNS, CDR2 SASEGT. This CDR3 has 15 amino acids. As DNA, the CDR3 is TGTGCCAGCACTAACGGGGGGGGCGAGTTGGATACGCAGTATTTT. Its protein is CASTNGGGELDTQYF.

J is TRBJ2-2 and V is TRBV11-1; 10 positions agree with TRBD1. Germline loops: CDR1 SGHAT, CDR2 FQDESV (reference sequence). CDR3 size: 15 residues. The J segment lost 4 bases and the V segment lost 5 bases, leaving 4 bases of the junction unmatched. The DNA of the CDR3 is TGTGCCAGCAGCCACCGGGACAGGGGCACCGGGGAGCTGTTTTTT. It is translated as CASSHRDRGTGELFF.

A single count supports this clonotype. Mismatch with germline at one junction end may stem from a read error. The chain links TRBV27 to TRBJ2-3; 8 nucleotides match TRBD2. This CDR3 has 18 amino acids. Germline V lookup: CDR1 MNHEY, CDR2 SMNVEV (reference sequence). Written as DNA, the CDR3 is TGTGCCAGCAGTTTGCTCGGGAGGGCCCCCCGTAGCACAGATACCCAGTACTTT. Amino acids: CASSLLGRAPRSTDTQYF.

In the case of this clonotype: Because the CDR3's place on the DNA is in doubt, the DNA is left out and the CDR3 is given as listed by TCRdb. CDR3 amino acids: CASGLVASGANELYF. This sequence joins TRBV6-1 and TRBJ2-6; TRBD2 is the table's D call and was not checked against the DNA. CDR1 is MNHNS, CDR2 SASEGT, per germline. 15 amino acids form the CDR3, both terminal residues included.